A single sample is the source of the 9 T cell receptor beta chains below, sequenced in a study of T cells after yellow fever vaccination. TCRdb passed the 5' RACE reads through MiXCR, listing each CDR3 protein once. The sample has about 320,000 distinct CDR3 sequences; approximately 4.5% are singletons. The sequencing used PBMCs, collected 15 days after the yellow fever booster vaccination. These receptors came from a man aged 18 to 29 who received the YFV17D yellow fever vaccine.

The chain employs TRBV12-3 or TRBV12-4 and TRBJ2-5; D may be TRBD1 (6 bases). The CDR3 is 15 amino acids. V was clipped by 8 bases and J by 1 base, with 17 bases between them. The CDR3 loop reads CASCFSGVPQETQYF. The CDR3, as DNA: TGTGCCAGCTGCTTTTCAGGGGTACCCCAAGAGACCCAGTACTTC.

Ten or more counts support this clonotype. The CDR3 DNA reads TGTGCCAGCAGTCTGCAGAGCTCCTACGAGCAGTACTTC. Protein product: CASSLQSSYEQYF. The chain recombines TRBV27 with TRBJ2-7; no clear D. The CDR3 sequence is 13 residues long. V was pared by 5 bases and J by 0 bases, with 8 bases between. Germline V CDR1 and CDR2: MNHEY, SMNVEV (reference sequence).

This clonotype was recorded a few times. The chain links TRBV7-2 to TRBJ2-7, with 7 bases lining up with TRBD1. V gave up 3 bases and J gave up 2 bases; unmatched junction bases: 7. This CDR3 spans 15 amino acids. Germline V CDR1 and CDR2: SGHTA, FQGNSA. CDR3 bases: TGTGCCAGCAGCTTCGACGACAGGGCACCCTACGAGCAGTACTTC. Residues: CASSFDDRAPYEQYF.

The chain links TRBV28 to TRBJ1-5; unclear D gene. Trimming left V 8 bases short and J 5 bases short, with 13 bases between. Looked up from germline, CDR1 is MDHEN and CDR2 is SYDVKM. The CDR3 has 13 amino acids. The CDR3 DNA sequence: TGTGCCAGCCGGTGGGGTCGGGATCAGCCCCAGCATTTT. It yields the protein CASRWGRDQPQHF.

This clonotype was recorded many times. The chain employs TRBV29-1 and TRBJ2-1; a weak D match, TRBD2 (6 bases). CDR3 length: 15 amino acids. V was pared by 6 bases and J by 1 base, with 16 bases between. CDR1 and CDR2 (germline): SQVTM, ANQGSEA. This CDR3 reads CSVLPRRDSYNEQFF. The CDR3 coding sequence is TGCAGCGTCCTACCCCGGAGGGATTCCTACAATGAGCAGTTCTTC.

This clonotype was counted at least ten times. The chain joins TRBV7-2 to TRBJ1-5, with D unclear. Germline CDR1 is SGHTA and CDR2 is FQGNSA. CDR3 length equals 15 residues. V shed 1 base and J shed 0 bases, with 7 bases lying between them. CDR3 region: CASSLGSYSNQPQHF. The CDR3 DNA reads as TGTGCCAGCAGCTTAGGCAGCTATAGCAATCAGCCCCAGCATTTT.

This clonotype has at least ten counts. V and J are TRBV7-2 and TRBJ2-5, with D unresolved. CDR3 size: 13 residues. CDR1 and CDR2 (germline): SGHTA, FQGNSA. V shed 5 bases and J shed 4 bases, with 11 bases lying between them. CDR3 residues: CASSPTPPETQYF. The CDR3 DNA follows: TGTGCCAGCAGCCCCACCCCCCCAGAGACCCAGTACTTC.

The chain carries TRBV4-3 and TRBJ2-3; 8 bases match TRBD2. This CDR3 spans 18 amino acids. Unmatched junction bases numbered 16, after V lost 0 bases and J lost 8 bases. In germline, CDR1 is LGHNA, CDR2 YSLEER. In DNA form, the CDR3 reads TGCGCCAGCAGCCAAGATCGGACGCGCGGCGGGGGGACGGGTACGCAGTATTTT. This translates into CASSQDRTRGGGTGTQYF.

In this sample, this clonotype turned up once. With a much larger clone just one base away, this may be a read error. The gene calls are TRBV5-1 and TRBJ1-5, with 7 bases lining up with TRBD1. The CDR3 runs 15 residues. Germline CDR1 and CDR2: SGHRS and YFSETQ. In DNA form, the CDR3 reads TGCTCCAGCAGCTTGGGTCAGGGGGGCGGCCAGCCCCAGCATTTT. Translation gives CSSSLGQGGGQPQHF.